One T cell receptor (beta chain) is described in this entry. The antigen remains unidentified. The data were obtained in a study of cytomegalovirus exposure and HLA in healthy donors. Study outcomes and limitations: In a later analysis, about 17,000 TCR beta sequences were associated with HLA alleles at 0.05 false discovery rate. Presence/absence analyses took donor sequencing depth as roughly uniform. There was a cluster of highly shared sequence variants that was likely a sequencing artifact.

V dropped 1 base and J dropped 1 base, with 16 bases sitting between them. Germline V lookup: CDR1 LNHDA, CDR2 SQIVND (reference sequence). The CDR3 is 18 amino acids. PCR primers comprised 60 Vbeta and 13 Jbeta primers. Libraries were prepared by immunoSEQ multiplex PCR; TCRdb keeps only in-frame clonotypes and omits some of them. The data show roughly 98,000 clones, roughly three quarters seen once. Sequencing was done on a sample of PBMCs. The receptor was isolated from a middle-aged man in good health and CMV-seronegative. The chain combines TRBV19 with TRBJ2-2; maybe TRBD1 (6 bases). CDR3 residues: CASSIARGQFLNTGELFF. For the CDR3, the DNA is TGTGCCAGTAGTATAGCTAGAGGACAGTTCCTGAACACCGGGGAGCTGTTTTTT.